Listed here are 25 T cell receptor beta chains from one sample, sequenced in a study of T cell responses to AZD1222 COVID-19 vaccine. The assay was immunoSEQ multiplex PCR, and TCRdb's table has in-frame clones only and misses some. The repertoire holds some 150,000 clones, with about 87% as singletons. This specimen was peripheral blood, taken on day 0 of MenACWY control vaccination. All receptors derive from an adult in good health.

The CDR3 loop reads CAWSPGGFEKLFF. CDR3 DNA sequence: TGTGCCTGGAGCCCGGGGGGGTTCGAAAAACTGTTTTTT. The V call is TRBV30, the J call TRBJ1-4, with TRBD1 as a possible D gene (5 bases). The CDR3 consists of 13 residues. Deletions cut 3 bases from V and 8 bases from J, with 13 bases between. CDR1 is GTSNPN and CDR2 is SVGIG in the germline V gene (reference sequence). Together with reference TRBV30 and TRBJ1-4, the CDR3 gives the full variable domain: SQTIHQWPATLVQPVGSPLSLECTVEGTSNPNLYWYRQAAGRGLQLLFYSVGIGQISSEVPQNLSASRPQDRQFILSSKKLLLSDSGFYLCAWSPGGFEKLFFGSGTQLSVL.

The CDR3 region is CASSYSGTGELFF. The CDR3 coding sequence is TGTGCCAGCAGTTACTCCGGCACCGGGGAGCTGTTTTTT. V gene TRBV6-5 combines with J gene TRBJ2-2; D remains ambiguous. Germline values: CDR1 MNHEY, CDR2 SVGAGI. Trimming took 0 bases from V and 4 from J, leaving 3 bases between them. This CDR3 has 13 residues.

This clone showed up just a few times. The J gene is TRBJ2-1, the V gene TRBV2, with D possibly TRBD2 on 6 matching bases. The germline V gene encodes CDR1 SNHLY and CDR2 FYNNEI. The V end was cut by 6 bases, the J end by 6 bases, with 12 bases between. The CDR3 extends over 13 amino acids. The DNA for the CDR3 is TGTGCCAGCAGGCGGGACGGCATCAATGAGCAGTTCTTC. This sequence encodes CASRRDGINEQFF.

This clone was counted only a few times. The chain has TRBV9 and TRBJ1-5; D unclear. CDR1 is SGDLS and CDR2 is YYNGEE in the germline V gene. CDR3 size: 13 residues. Trimming shortened V by 2 bases and J by 4 bases, and 7 bases separated the two germline ends. CDR3 nucleotide sequence: TGTGCCAGCAGCGTTATGATAAATCAGCCCCAGCATTTT. This codes for CASSVMINQPQHF.

The rearrangement joins TRBV18 to TRBJ1-2; 8 bases fit TRBD1. Losses at the gene ends were 6 bases for V and 6 bases for J; bases not matched to a gene: 12. CDR1 KGHSH and CDR2 LQKENI come from the germline V gene. The CDR3 has 15 amino acids. The CDR3 region is CASSPRTGREDGYTF. The CDR3 region has the DNA TGTGCCAGCTCGCCCCGGACAGGGAGGGAGGATGGCTACACCTTC.

This rearrangement joins TRBV7-8 to TRBJ1-5; D is perhaps TRBD1 (5 bases). With 7 bases removed from V and 2 bases from J, the gap between germline ends came to 18 bases. The germline V gene encodes CDR1 SGHVS and CDR2 FQNEAQ. The CDR3 spans 16 residues. The CDR3 DNA sequence: TGTGCCAGCACCATAGGGACCCCCGGGGGCAATCAGCCCCAGCATTTT. Translating gives CASTIGTPGGNQPQHF.

This clone was seen a handful of times. The rearrangement uses TRBV15 and TRBJ1-5; 7 bases line up with TRBD1. The CDR3 has 15 amino acids. V shed 2 bases and J 8 bases; nucleotides not matched to a gene: 9. The germline V gene has CDR1 LNHNV and CDR2 YYDKDF (reference sequence). The CDR3 coding sequence is TGTGCCACCAGCAGAATGGGAACAGGGGATAAGCCCCAGCATTTT. This sequence encodes CATSRMGTGDKPQHF.

This clone was picked up one time. This chain connects TRBV6-5 to TRBJ1-3; possible D gene TRBD1, 5 bases. Germline assignment: CDR1 MNHEY and CDR2 SVGAGI. This CDR3 comprises 15 residues. V was pared by 6 bases and J by 4 bases, with 16 bases between. The CDR3 DNA reads TGTGCCAGCAGGCCTCCGGGGACCTCGGGAAACACCATATATTTT. It encodes CASRPPGTSGNTIYF.

This clone appeared once. The J gene is TRBJ2-3, the V gene TRBV29-1, with D tentatively TRBD2 (7 bases). V lost 6 bases to trimming and J lost 0 bases, with 19 bases between them. Germline-derived CDR1 and CDR2 are SQVTM and ANQGSEA. The CDR3 has 16 residues. CDR3 in amino acids: CSVASPGGTSTDTQYF. CDR3 DNA sequence: TGCAGCGTAGCATCCCCGGGGGGCACAAGCACAGATACGCAGTATTTT.

The chain is built from TRBV19 and TRBJ1-1, with D possibly being TRBD1 (6 bases). The germline CDR1 and CDR2 sequences are LNHDA and SQIVND (reference sequence). Trimming took 4 bases from V and 4 from J, leaving 13 bases between them. This CDR3 has 14 amino acids. The CDR3 coding sequence is TGTGCCAGTAGTAATGACAGGCTTGCCACTGAAGCTTTCTTT. It codes for CASSNDRLATEAFF.

CDR3 nucleotide sequence: TGTGCCAGTAGTATTCTGAATAGCAATCAGCCCCAGCATTTT. As protein: CASSILNSNQPQHF. V gene TRBV19 combines with J gene TRBJ1-5; no clear D gene. This CDR3 contains 14 residues. V lost 3 bases and J lost 0, with 6 bases in between. Germline CDR1 LNHDA, CDR2 SQIVND (reference sequence).

The V call is TRBV2, the J call TRBJ1-2; TRBD1 matches at 8 bases. J lost 8 bases, V lost 6 bases, and 5 bases had no gene match. The CDR3 covers 12 residues. The V gene's germline CDR1 is SNHLY and CDR2 FYNNEI. Here the CDR3 reads CASSRTGQGYTF. DNA of the CDR3: TGTGCCAGCAGCCGGACAGGGCAGGGCTACACCTTC.

The chain combines TRBV4-3 with TRBJ2-1, with D possibly TRBD2 on 6 matching bases. V was pared by 3 bases and J by 4 bases, with 13 bases between. The CDR3 is made up of 15 amino acids. Germline V gene data show CDR1 as LGHNA and CDR2 as YSLEER. This chain's CDR3 is CASSHRTSKYNEQFF. The DNA of the CDR3 is TGCGCCAGCAGCCACAGAACTAGCAAGTACAATGAGCAGTTCTTC.

The V and J genes are TRBV19 and TRBJ1-2; TRBD1 aligns across 10 bases. There are 15 residues in the CDR3. V shed 10 bases and J 8 bases; nucleotides not matched to a gene: 16. Looked up from germline, CDR1 is LNHDA and CDR2 is SQIVND (reference sequence). The CDR3 DNA follows: TGTGCCACCAGACTGCCGGGACAGGGGATTGGAGGCTACACCTTC. Protein: CATRLPGQGIGGYTF. Combining the CDR3 with reference TRBV19 and TRBJ1-2 gives the whole variable domain DGGITQSPKYLFRKEGQNVTLSCEQNLNHDAMYWYRQDPGQGLRLIYYSQIVNDFQKGDIAEGYSVSREKKESFPLTVTSAQKNPTAFYLCATRLPGQGIGGYTFGSGTRLTVV.

The rearrangement uses TRBV5-1 and TRBJ2-3; 9 bases fit TRBD1. CDR1 is SGHRS, CDR2 YFSETQ, per germline. The CDR3 runs 16 residues. Unmatched junction bases numbered 7, after V lost 2 bases and J lost 3 bases. The chain's CDR3 is CASSFEHRGRTDTQYF. The CDR3 coding sequence is TGCGCCAGCAGCTTTGAACACAGGGGGCGAACAGATACGCAGTATTTT.

This clone appeared once. This rearrangement joins TRBV5-4 to TRBJ2-7; 7 nucleotides agree with TRBD1. The CDR3 has 13 amino acids. The V gene end was trimmed by 2 bases and the J gene end by 6 bases; junction bases not matched to a gene: 5. Germline V gene data show CDR1 as SGHNT and CDR2 as YYREEE (reference sequence). CDR3 sequence reads: CASSFTGAGEQYF. CDR3 in DNA: TGTGCCAGCAGCTTCACAGGGGCCGGCGAGCAGTACTTC.

This clone was seen just once. This chain links TRBV6-5 with TRBJ2-2, with D possibly TRBD1 on 6 matching bases. V was cut by 6 bases and J by 5 bases, with 16 bases left in between. Germline assignment: CDR1 MNHEY and CDR2 SVGAGI. The CDR3 loop spans 15 amino acids. Here the CDR3 reads CASRRQDGWTGELFF. The CDR3 DNA reads as TGTGCCAGCAGGCGACAGGACGGATGGACCGGGGAGCTGTTTTTT.

The chain joins TRBV5-1 to TRBJ2-2; a weak D match, TRBD2 (5 bases). V was shortened by 1 base and J by 4 bases, with 11 bases between the two germline ends. Germline V gives CDR1 SGHRS, CDR2 YFSETQ. The CDR3 is made up of 15 amino acids. The CDR3 reads CASSLLLGSTGELFF. CDR3 bases: TGCGCCAGCAGCTTGTTATTGGGGAGCACCGGGGAGCTGTTTTTT.

The rearrangement uses TRBV5-4 and TRBJ2-5; TRBD1 aligns across 7 bases. The germline gives CDR1 SGHNT, CDR2 YYREEE (reference sequence). The CDR3 spans 13 residues. Losses at the gene ends were 4 bases for V and 2 bases for J; bases not matched to a gene: 2. CDR3 residues: CASSQGVQETQYF. The CDR3 DNA follows: TGTGCCAGCAGCCAGGGGGTACAAGAGACCCAGTACTTC. The whole variable domain, filled in from reference TRBV5-4 and TRBJ2-5, reads ETGVTQSPTHLIKTRGQQVTLRCSSQSGHNTVSWYQQALGQGPQFIFQYYREEENGRGNFPPRFSGLQFPNYSSELNVNALELDDSALYLCASSQGVQETQYFGPGTRLLVL.

This clone came up once. The rearrangement links TRBV3-1 (or the pseudogene TRBV3-2) to TRBJ2-3; maybe TRBD2 (6 bases). The CDR3 covers 18 residues. V was shortened by 0 bases and J by 1 base, with 17 bases between the two germline ends. Germline lookup yields CDR1 LGHDT and CDR2 YNNKEL (reference sequence). CDR3: CASSQDGRCERGTDTQYF. Written as DNA, the CDR3 is TGTGCCAGCAGCCAAGATGGACGATGCGAGCGGGGCACAGATACGCAGTATTTT.

CDR3 bases: TGCGCCAGCAAGGGGGATTTAACAACTGAAGCTTTCTTT. Its protein product is CASKGDLTTEAFF. The chain employs TRBV5-1 and TRBJ1-1; D might be TRBD1 (6 bases). The CDR3 sequence is 13 residues long. V was cut by 6 bases and J by 5 bases, with 14 bases left in between. Per germline, CDR1 SGHRS and CDR2 YFSETQ. The variable domain in full, completed from reference TRBV5-1 and TRBJ1-1, reads KAGVTQTPRYLIKTRGQQVTLSCSPISGHRSVSWYQQTPGQGLQFLFEYFSETQRNKGNFPGRFSGRQFSNSRSEMNVSTLELGDSALYLCASKGDLTTEAFFGQGTRLTVV.

The chain couples TRBV5-1 to TRBJ1-5; 10 nucleotides align to TRBD1. Trimming took 4 bases from V and 5 from J; bases not matched to a gene: 3. The germline gives CDR1 SGHRS, CDR2 YFSETQ. CDR3 length: 14 residues. The chain's CDR3 is CASSAGTGDQPQHF. CDR3 sequence (DNA): TGCGCCAGCAGCGCCGGGACAGGGGATCAGCCCCAGCATTTT. Variable domain in full (rest from reference TRBV5-1 and TRBJ1-5): KAGVTQTPRYLIKTRGQQVTLSCSPISGHRSVSWYQQTPGQGLQFLFEYFSETQRNKGNFPGRFSGRQFSNSRSEMNVSTLELGDSALYLCASSAGTGDQPQHFGDGTRLSIL.

The J gene is TRBJ1-5, the V gene TRBV12-3 or TRBV12-4; D is unclear. The length of the CDR3 is 12 residues. The V end was cut by 5 bases, the J end by 4 bases, with 6 bases between. The CDR3 nucleotides read TGTGCCAGCAGTCGGTCGAATCAGCCCCAGCATTTT. Amino acid sequence: CASSRSNQPQHF.

This rearrangement joins TRBV19 to TRBJ2-3, with 10 bases lining up with TRBD1. The length of the CDR3 is 14 residues. J gave up 4 bases and V 6 bases, and 4 bases lay outside the gene matches. The germline CDR1 and CDR2 sequences are LNHDA and SQIVND (reference sequence). The DNA for the CDR3 is TGTGCCAGTAGCCGGGACAGGGGAGCAGATACGCAGTATTTT. The encoded protein is CASSRDRGADTQYF.

V usage is TRBV10-2 and J usage is TRBJ2-5; 7 bases match TRBD1. CDR3 size: 15 residues. Germline V gene lookup returns CDR1 WSHSY and CDR2 SAAADI. Trimming removed 5 bases from V and 5 bases from J; junction bases left unmatched: 11. The CDR3 reads CASSPRGTTSETQYF. DNA for the CDR3: TGCGCCAGCAGTCCCAGGGGGACGACCTCGGAGACCCAGTACTTC.